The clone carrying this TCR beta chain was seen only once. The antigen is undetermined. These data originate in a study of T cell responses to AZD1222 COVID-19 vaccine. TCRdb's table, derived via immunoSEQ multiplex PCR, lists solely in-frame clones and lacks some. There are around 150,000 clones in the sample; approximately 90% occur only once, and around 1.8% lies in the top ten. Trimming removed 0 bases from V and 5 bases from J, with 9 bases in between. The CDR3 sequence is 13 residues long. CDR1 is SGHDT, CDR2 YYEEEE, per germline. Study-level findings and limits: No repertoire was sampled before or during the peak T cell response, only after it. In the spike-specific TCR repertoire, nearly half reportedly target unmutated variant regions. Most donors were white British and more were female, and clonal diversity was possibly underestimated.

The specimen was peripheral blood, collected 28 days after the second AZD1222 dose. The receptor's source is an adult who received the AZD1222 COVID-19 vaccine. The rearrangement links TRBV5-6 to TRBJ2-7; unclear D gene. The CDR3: CASSLGARDEQYF. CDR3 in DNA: TGTGCCAGCAGCTTGGGGGCACGGGACGAGCAGTACTTC. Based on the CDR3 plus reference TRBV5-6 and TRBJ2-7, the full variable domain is DAGVTQSPTHLIKTRGQQVTLRCSPKSGHDTVSWYQQALGQGPQFIFQYYEEEERQRGNFPDRFSGHQFPNYSSELNVNALLLGDSALYLCASSLGARDEQYFGPGTRLTVT.